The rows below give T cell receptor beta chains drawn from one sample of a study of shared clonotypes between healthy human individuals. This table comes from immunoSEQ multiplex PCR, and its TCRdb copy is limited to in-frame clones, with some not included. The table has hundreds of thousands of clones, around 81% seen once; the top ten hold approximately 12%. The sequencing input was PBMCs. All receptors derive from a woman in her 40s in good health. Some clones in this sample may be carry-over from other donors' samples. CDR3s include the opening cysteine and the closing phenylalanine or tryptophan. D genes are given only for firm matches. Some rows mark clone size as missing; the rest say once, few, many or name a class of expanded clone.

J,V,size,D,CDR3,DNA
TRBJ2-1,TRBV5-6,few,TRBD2,CASSFRTSGGEQFF,TGTGCCAGCAGCTTTAGGACTAGCGGGGGTGAGCAGTTCTTC
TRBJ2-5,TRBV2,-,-,CASSVPRGSLEETQYF,TGTGCCAGCAGTGTACCCCGTGGCAGCCTCGAAGAGACCCAGTACTTC
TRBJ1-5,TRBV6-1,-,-,CASNRVISNQPQHF,TGTGCCAGCAACAGGGTTATTAGCAATCAGCCCCAGCATTTT
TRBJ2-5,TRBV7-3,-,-,CASSSQARETQYF,TGTGCCAGCAGCTCCCAAGCGCGGGAGACCCAGTACTTC
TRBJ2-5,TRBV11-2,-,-,CASSSAGQETQYF,TGTGCCAGCAGCTCGGCAGGCCAAGAGACCCAGTACTTC
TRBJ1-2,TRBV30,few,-,CAWSVGLRNGYAF,TGTGCCTGGAGTGTGGGCCTGCGGAATGGCTACGCCTTC
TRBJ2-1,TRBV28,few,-,CASSLVLRLNEQFF,TGTGCCAGCAGTTTAGTGCTTAGGCTGAATGAGCAGTTCTTC
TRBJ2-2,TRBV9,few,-,CASSGHRPDANTGELFF,TGTGCCAGCAGCGGCCATCGGCCAGACGCGAACACCGGGGAGCTGTTTTTT
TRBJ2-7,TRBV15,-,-,CATSRDRSYEQYF,TGTGCCACCAGCAGAGATAGATCCTACGAGCAGTACTTC
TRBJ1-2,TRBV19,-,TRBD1,CASRVKGASGYTF,TGTGCCAGTAGAGTGAAGGGGGCGAGCGGCTACACCTTC
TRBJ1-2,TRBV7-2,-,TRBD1,CASRRDSTNTNYGYTF,TGTGCCAGCAGGCGGGACAGCACCAACACGAACTATGGCTACACCTTC
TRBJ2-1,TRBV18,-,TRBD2,CASSPSGTSGSYNEQFF,TGTGCCAGCTCTCCATCCGGGACTAGCGGGAGCTACAATGAGCAGTTCTTC
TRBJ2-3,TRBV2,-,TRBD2,CARGRTSGTSTDTQYF,TGTGCCAGGGGAAGGACTAGCGGAACAAGCACAGATACGCAGTATTTT
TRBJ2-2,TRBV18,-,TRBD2,CASSPSSNAGGVAGELFF,TGTGCCAGCTCACCCTCGTCAAATGCGGGAGGCGTTGCCGGGGAGCTGTTTTTT
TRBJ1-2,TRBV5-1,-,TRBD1,CASSWDSTTNYGYTF,TGCGCCAGCAGCTGGGACAGCACCACTAACTATGGCTACACCTTC
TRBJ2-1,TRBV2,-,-,CASSEGWLGNSYNEQFF,TGTGCCAGCAGTGAAGGCTGGCTTGGAAACTCCTACAATGAGCAGTTCTTC
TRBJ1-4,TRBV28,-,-,CASSPAGAGNEKLFF,TGTGCCAGCAGCCCCGCGGGGGCGGGTAATGAAAAACTGTTTTTT
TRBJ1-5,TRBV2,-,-,CASSVGGGGSNQPQHF,TGTGCCAGCAGTGTGGGTGGAGGGGGGAGCAATCAGCCCCAGCATTTT
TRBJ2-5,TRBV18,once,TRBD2,CASSPPPSTSGIRETQYF,TGTGCCAGCTCACCACCCCCCTCTACTAGCGGGATTAGGGAGACCCAGTACTTC
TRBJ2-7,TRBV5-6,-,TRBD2,CASSSTSTYEQYF,TGTGCCAGCAGCTCGACTAGCACCTACGAGCAGTACTTC
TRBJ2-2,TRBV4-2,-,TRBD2,CASSQEGPSGTNTGELFF,TGTGCCAGCAGCCAAGAAGGTCCTAGCGGGACGAACACCGGGGAGCTGTTTTTT
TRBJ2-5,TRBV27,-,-,CASSWRTVFQETQYF,TGTGCCAGCAGTTGGCGGACAGTTTTTCAAGAGACCCAGTACTTC
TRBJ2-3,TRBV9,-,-,CASSLFRDVDTQYF,TGTGCCAGCAGCTTATTTAGGGACGTCGATACGCAGTATTTT
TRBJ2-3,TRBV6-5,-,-,CASSYYASTDTQYF,TGTGCCAGCAGTTACTACGCTAGCACAGATACGCAGTATTTT
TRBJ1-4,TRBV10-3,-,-,CAISESAGGRKDEKLFF,TGTGCCATCAGTGAGTCCGCCGGGGGCCGTAAAGATGAAAAACTGTTTTTT
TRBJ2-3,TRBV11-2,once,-,CASSKGQPSEGTDTQYF,TGTGCCAGCAGCAAAGGACAGCCCTCCGAAGGCACAGATACGCAGTATTTT
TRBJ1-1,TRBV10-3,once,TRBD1,CAISETRRDRGQGTEAFF,TGTGCCATCAGTGAGACCCGACGGGACAGGGGGCAGGGCACTGAAGCTTTCTTT
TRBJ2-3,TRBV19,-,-,CASSVADTQYF,TGTGCCAGTAGTGTCGCAGATACGCAGTATTTT
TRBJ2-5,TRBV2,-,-,CASSATDLRETQYF,TGTGCCAGCAGTGCGACGGACTTGAGAGAGACCCAGTACTTC
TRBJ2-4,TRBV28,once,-,CASILPGLGAKNIQYF,TGTGCCAGCATCCTTCCGGGCCTGGGGGCCAAAAACATTCAGTACTTC
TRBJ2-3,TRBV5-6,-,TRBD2,CASSGLAGTTDTQYF,TGTGCCAGCAGTGGACTAGCGGGAACCACAGATACGCAGTATTTT
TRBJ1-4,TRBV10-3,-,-,CAISEAGEKLFF,TGTGCCATCAGTGAGGCCGGAGAAAAACTGTTTTTT
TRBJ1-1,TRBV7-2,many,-,CASSLYMDTEAFF,TGTGCCAGCAGCCTTTATATGGACACTGAAGCTTTCTTT
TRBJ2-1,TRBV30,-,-,CAWRVLGHNNEQFF,TGTGCCTGGAGGGTCCTTGGACACAACAATGAGCAGTTCTTC
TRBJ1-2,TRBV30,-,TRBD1,CAWSVHETGGLYGYTF,TGTGCCTGGAGTGTACATGAGACAGGGGGGCTCTATGGCTACACCTTC
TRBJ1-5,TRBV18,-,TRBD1,CASSRTGSLDVGNQPQHF,TGTGCCAGCTCACGGACAGGGAGTTTGGACGTTGGAAATCAGCCCCAGCATTTT
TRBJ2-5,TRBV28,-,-,CASSFGSVAVQYF,TGTGCCAGCAGTTTCGGGAGTGTGGCTGTCCAGTACTTC
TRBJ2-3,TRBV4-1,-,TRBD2,CASSQDRTSGSTDTQYF,TGCGCCAGCAGCCAAGATCGTACTAGCGGGAGCACAGATACGCAGTATTTT
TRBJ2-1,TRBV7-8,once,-,CASSLFGRAHEQFF,TGTGCCAGCAGCTTATTCGGCAGGGCCCATGAGCAGTTCTTC
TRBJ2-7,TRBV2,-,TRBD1,CASSVTGGSYEQYF,TGTGCCAGCAGTGTTACAGGGGGAAGCTACGAGCAGTACTTC